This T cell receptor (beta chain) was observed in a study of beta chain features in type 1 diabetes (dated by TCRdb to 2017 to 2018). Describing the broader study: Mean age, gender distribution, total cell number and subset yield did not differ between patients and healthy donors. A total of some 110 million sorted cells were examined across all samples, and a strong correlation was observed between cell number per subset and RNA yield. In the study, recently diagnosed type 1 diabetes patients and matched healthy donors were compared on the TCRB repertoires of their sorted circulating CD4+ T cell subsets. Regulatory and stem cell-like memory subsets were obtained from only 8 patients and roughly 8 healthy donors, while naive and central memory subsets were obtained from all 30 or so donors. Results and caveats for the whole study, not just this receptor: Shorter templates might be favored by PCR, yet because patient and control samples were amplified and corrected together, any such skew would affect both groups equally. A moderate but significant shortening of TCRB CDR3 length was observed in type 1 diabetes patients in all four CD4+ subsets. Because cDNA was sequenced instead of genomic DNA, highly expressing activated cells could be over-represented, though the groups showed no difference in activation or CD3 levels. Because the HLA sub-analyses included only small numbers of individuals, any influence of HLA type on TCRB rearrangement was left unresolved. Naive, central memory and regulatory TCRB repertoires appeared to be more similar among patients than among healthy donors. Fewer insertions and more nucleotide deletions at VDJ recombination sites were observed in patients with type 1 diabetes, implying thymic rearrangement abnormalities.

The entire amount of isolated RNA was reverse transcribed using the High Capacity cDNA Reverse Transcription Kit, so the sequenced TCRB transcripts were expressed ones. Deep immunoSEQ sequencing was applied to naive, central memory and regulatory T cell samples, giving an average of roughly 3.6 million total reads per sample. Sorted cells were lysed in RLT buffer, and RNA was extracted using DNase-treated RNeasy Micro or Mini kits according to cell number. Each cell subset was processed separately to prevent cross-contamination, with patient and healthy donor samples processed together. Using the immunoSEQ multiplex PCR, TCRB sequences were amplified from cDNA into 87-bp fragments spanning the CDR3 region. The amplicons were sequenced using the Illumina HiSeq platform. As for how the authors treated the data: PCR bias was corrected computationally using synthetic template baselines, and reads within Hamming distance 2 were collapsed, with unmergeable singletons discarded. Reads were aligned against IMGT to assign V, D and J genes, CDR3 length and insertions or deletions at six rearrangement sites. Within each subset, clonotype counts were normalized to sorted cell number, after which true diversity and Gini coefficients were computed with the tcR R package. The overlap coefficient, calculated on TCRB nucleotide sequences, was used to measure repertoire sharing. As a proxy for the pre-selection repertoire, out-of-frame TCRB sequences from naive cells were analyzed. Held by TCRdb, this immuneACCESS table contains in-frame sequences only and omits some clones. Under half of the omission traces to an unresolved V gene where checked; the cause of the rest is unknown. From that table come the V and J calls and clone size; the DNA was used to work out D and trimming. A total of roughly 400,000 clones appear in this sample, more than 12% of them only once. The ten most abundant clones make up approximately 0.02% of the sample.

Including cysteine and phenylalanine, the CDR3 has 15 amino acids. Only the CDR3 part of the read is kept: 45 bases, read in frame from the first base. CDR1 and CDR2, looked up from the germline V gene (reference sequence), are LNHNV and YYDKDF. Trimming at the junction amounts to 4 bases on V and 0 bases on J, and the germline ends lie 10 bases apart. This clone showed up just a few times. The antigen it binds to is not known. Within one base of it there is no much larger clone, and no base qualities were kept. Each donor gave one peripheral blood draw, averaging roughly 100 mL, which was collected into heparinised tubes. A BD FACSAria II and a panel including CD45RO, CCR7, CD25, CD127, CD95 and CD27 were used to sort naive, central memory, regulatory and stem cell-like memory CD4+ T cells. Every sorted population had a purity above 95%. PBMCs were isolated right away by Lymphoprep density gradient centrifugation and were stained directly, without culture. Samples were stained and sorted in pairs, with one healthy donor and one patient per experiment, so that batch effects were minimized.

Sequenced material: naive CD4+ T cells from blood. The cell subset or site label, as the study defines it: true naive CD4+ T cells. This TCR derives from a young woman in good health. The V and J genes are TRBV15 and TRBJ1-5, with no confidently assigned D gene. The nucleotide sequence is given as TGTGCCACCAGCACCCACACTAGTAGCAATCAGCCCCAGCATTTT. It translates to CATSTHTSSNQPQHF.